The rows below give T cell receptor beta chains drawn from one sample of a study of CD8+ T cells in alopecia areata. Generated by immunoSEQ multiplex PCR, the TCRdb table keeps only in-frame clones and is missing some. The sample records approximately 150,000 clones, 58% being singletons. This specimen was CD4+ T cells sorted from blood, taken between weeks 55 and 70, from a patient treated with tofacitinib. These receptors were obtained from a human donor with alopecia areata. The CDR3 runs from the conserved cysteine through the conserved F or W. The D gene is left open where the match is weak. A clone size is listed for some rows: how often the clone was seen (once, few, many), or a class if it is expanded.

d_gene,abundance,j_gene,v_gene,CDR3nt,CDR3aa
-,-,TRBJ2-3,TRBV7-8,TGTGCCAGCCGCAGGTCTGGTGATACGCAGTATTTT,CASRRSGDTQYF
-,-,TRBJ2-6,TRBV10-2,TGCGCCAGCAGTGAGTCTTGGGGGCCTGGGGCCAACGTCCTGACTTTC,CASSESWGPGANVLTF
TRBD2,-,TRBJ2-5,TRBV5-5,TGTGCCAGCAGCCCGTCGGGCGGGGGAACAGAGACCCAGTACTTC,CASSPSGGGTETQYF
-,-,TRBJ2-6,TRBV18,TGTGCCAGCTCACCAGCAGCTAGCTCTGGGGCCAACGTCCTGACTTTC,CASSPAASSGANVLTF
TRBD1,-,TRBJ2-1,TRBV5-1,TGCGCCAGCAGCAACCCGGGACAGGGAACATTCGATGAGCAGTTCTTC,CASSNPGQGTFDEQFF
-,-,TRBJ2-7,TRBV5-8,TGTGCCAGCAGCTCCGGGGGGCCCTACGAGCAGTACTTC,CASSSGGPYEQYF
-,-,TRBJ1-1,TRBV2,TGTGCCAGCAGTGAAGCGGAGGGTGGCACTGAAGCTTTCTTT,CASSEAEGGTEAFF
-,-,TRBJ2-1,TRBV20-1,TGCAGTGCTCACAGGGCCAATGAGCAGTTCTTC,CSAHRANEQFF
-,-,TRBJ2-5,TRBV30,TGTGCCTGGAGTGTAAGAACAGGGACTCAAGAGACCCAGTACTTC,CAWSVRTGTQETQYF
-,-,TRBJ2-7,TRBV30,TGTGCCACACCTCGGGACGGGGGACAATACGAGCAGTACTTC,CATPRDGGQYEQYF
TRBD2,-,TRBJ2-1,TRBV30,TGTGCCTGGAGTACTAGCGGGGGGCCTTACAATGAGCAGTTCTTC,CAWSTSGGPYNEQFF
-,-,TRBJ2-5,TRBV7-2,TGTGCCAGCAGCCCCCGCGGGGCCGGGGAGACCCAGTACTTC,CASSPRGAGETQYF
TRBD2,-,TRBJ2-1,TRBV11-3,TGTGCCAGCAGCTCCGGGGGGGCCTCCTACAATGAGCAGTTCTTC,CASSSGGASYNEQFF
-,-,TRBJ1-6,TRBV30,TGTGCCTGGAGTGCCCCTCGCCCGAGGGTTTCACCCCTCCACTTT,CAWSAPRPRVSPLHF
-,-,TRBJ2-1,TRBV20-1,TGCAGTGCTAGGCGGGTTCTAGAGCAGTTCTTC,CSARRVLEQFF
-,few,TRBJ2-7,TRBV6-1,TGTGCCAGCAGTATACGTTCCGAGGGTCACGAGCAGTACTTC,CASSIRSEGHEQYF
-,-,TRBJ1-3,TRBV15,TGTGCCACCTCAGGGGACACTGGAAACACCATATATTTT,CATSGDTGNTIYF
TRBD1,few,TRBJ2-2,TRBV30,TGTGCCTGGAGACGACAGGGGCACACCGGGGAGCTGTTTTTT,CAWRRQGHTGELFF
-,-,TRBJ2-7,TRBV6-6,TGTGCCAGCAGTAACCGGGGTACCTACGAGCAGTACTTC,CASSNRGTYEQYF
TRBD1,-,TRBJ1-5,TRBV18,TGTGCCAGCTCACCCGGGACAGGGGATCAGCCCCAGCATTTT,CASSPGTGDQPQHF
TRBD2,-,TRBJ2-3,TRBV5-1,TGCGCCAGCAGCGGGAGAACCGCGGGGGGCCGCACAGATACGCAGTATTTT,CASSGRTAGGRTDTQYF
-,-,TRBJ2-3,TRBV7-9,TGTGCCAGCGGGGGGTCAGATACGCAGTATTTT,CASGGSDTQYF
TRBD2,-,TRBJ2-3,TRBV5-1,TGCGCCAGCAGCTCCGGACTAGCTAGCACAGATACGCAGTATTTT,CASSSGLASTDTQYF
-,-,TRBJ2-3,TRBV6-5,TGTGCCAGCAGTTACGGACCAGATACGCAGTATTTT,CASSYGPDTQYF
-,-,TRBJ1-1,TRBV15,TGTGCCACCAGCAGAGAAACGGCGGTCATGAACACTGAAGCTTTCTTT,CATSRETAVMNTEAFF
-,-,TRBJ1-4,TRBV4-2,TGTGCCAGCAGCGCAACCTTCTTGCAGGGGACAAATGAAAAACTGTTTTTT,CASSATFLQGTNEKLFF
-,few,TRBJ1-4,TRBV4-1,TGCGCCAGCAGCCACCCGGTAAAGGGGATCGAAAAACTGTTTTTT,CASSHPVKGIEKLFF
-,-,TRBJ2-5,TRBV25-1,TGTGCCAGCACCCGGACCGGTCCGGGGGAGACCCAGTACTTC,CASTRTGPGETQYF
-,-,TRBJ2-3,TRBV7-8,TGTGCCAGCAGCGCCCGTCCTTGGAGCACAGATACGCAGTATTTT,CASSARPWSTDTQYF
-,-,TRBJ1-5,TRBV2,TGTGCCAGCAGTGGACCCTTTTCCGATCAGCCCCAGCATTTT,CASSGPFSDQPQHF
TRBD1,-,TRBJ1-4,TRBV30,TGTGCCTGGAGTGCCACCGGGACAGCGATAATGAAACTGTTTTTT,CAWSATGTAIMKLFF
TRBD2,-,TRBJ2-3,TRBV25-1,TGTGCCAGCAGTGAATCGGTAGCGGGGGGCACAGATACGCAGTATTTT,CASSESVAGGTDTQYF
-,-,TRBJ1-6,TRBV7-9,TGTGCCAGCAGCTTCCGCCCCAATTCACCCCTCCACTTT,CASSFRPNSPLHF
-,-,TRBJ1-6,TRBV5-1,TGCGCCAGCAGCCCGAGAAACCCCGGGGCAGGTTCACCCCTCCACTTT,CASSPRNPGAGSPLHF
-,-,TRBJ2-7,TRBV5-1,TGCGCCAGCAGCTTGGAGGGGGGCCACGAGCAGTACTTC,CASSLEGGHEQYF
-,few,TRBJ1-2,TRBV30,TGTGCCTGGAGTGAGGCCTGGCAGGGAGGTGGCTACACCTTC,CAWSEAWQGGGYTF
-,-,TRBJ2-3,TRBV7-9,TGTGCCAGCAGCTTACCGGCCACAGATACGCAGTATTTT,CASSLPATDTQYF
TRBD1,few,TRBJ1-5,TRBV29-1,TGCAGCGTCCGGGGGACAGGCCAAAATCAGCCCCAGCATTTT,CSVRGTGQNQPQHF
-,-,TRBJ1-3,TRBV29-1,TGCAGCGTTGAAGGACGGAACTCTGGAAACACCATATATTTT,CSVEGRNSGNTIYF
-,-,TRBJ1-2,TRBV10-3,TGTGCCAGCAGCCGAGCGGGCTATGGCTACACCTTC,CASSRAGYGYTF
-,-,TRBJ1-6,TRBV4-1,TGCGCCAGCAAACAGGCTCTTCTGGATTCACCCCTCCACTTT,CASKQALLDSPLHF
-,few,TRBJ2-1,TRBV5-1,TGCGCCAGCAGACGAAGCAATAACAATGAGCAGTTCTTC,CASRRSNNNEQFF
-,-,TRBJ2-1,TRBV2,TGTGCCAGCCCGTCGGAGGGTGAGCAGTTCTTC,CASPSEGEQFF
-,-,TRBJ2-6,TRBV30,TGTGCCTGGCAAGTTGGGGCCAACGTCCTGACTTTC,CAWQVGANVLTF
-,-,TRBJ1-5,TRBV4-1,TGCGCCAGCAGCCAAGATGGTCAGGCCAGTCAGCCCCAGCATTTT,CASSQDGQASQPQHF